A selection of T cell receptor beta chains follows, all from one sample in a study of blood T cells in healthy people across ages. Using its own MiXCR run on the 5' RACE reads, TCRdb lists one record per CDR3 protein. The table records hundreds of thousands of distinct CDR3 sequences, 25% to 35% of them present only once. The specimen was blood. The receptors were gathered from an elderly woman in good health. Both conserved end residues are part of each CDR3. Fields, in order: D gene, J gene, clone size, V gene, CDR3 DNA, CDR3 protein. A D gene is named only where the DNA matches it firmly. Not all rows give a size; the values are once, few, many and, for expanded clones, a class.

D gene: -
J gene: TRBJ1-1
clone size: few
V gene: TRBV6-2/TRBV6-3
CDR3 DNA: TGTGCCAGCAGTTACCCGGTGGCTGAAGCTTTCTTT
CDR3 protein: CASSYPVAEAFF

D gene: TRBD1
J gene: TRBJ1-4
clone size: many
V gene: TRBV12-3/TRBV12-4
CDR3 DNA: TGTGCCAGCAGTTTTCGCTCCGACAGGGGCGGTGAAAAACTGTTTTTT
CDR3 protein: CASSFRSDRGGEKLFF

D gene: -
J gene: TRBJ2-3
clone size: many
V gene: TRBV20-1
CDR3 DNA: TGCAGTGCTAGAGATCCCAGGGGACGCACAGATACGCAGTATTTT
CDR3 protein: CSARDPRGRTDTQYF

D gene: -
J gene: TRBJ1-2
clone size: many
V gene: TRBV11-2
CDR3 DNA: TGTGCCAGCAGCGGCAGGGAGGCTAACTATGGCTACACCTTC
CDR3 protein: CASSGREANYGYTF

D gene: -
J gene: TRBJ1-1
clone size: -
V gene: TRBV7-2
CDR3 DNA: TGTGCCAGCAGCTTAGAGATCTCAGTCGGGGGGGCTTTCTTT
CDR3 protein: CASSLEISVGGAFF

D gene: -
J gene: TRBJ1-4
clone size: -
V gene: TRBV20-1
CDR3 DNA: TGCAGTGCTATTCAGGGTGCTGAAAAACTGTTTTTT
CDR3 protein: CSAIQGAEKLFF

D gene: -
J gene: TRBJ1-1
clone size: -
V gene: TRBV6-4
CDR3 DNA: TGTGCCAGCAGCCCCTCTCCCGGGACGGGAAAGGTTTTCTTT
CDR3 protein: CASSPSPGTGKVFF

D gene: -
J gene: TRBJ1-2
clone size: many
V gene: TRBV7-2
CDR3 DNA: TGTGCCAGCAGCTTAGCATCCGGGCGTGGCTACACCTTC
CDR3 protein: CASSLASGRGYTF

D gene: -
J gene: TRBJ2-7
clone size: few
V gene: TRBV12-3/TRBV12-4
CDR3 DNA: TGTGCCAGCAGTGACAGACAGTTGACTATCTACGAGCAGTACTTC
CDR3 protein: CASSDRQLTIYEQYF

D gene: -
J gene: TRBJ1-5
clone size: -
V gene: TRBV28
CDR3 DNA: TGTGCCAGCAGTTTAGGGGACGGGGGAGGCAATCAGCCCCAGCATTTT
CDR3 protein: CASSLGDGGGNQPQHF

D gene: -
J gene: TRBJ2-1
clone size: few
V gene: TRBV6-2/TRBV6-3
CDR3 DNA: TGTGCCAGCAGTTACTCGGGGGGTTATGAGCAGTTCTTC
CDR3 protein: CASSYSGGYEQFF

D gene: TRBD2
J gene: TRBJ2-3
clone size: few
V gene: TRBV20-1
CDR3 DNA: TGCAGTGCTACCGGACCAGCGGGGGGGAGAGATACGCAGTATTTT
CDR3 protein: CSATGPAGGRDTQYF

D gene: TRBD2
J gene: TRBJ2-2
clone size: many
V gene: TRBV27
CDR3 DNA: TGTGCCAGCAGTGGGACTAGCTCGGCTGGGGGCACCGGGGAGCTGTTTTTT
CDR3 protein: CASSGTSSAGGTGELFF

D gene: -
J gene: TRBJ2-1
clone size: once
V gene: TRBV5-1
CDR3 DNA: TGCGCCAGCAGCTTGCGGCAGGCCCGAAACAATGAGCAGTTCTTC
CDR3 protein: CASSLRQARNNEQFF

D gene: TRBD1
J gene: TRBJ2-7
clone size: -
V gene: TRBV7-2
CDR3 DNA: TGTGCCAGCAGCGACTACTCATACAGGGGGTACGAGCAGTACTTC
CDR3 protein: CASSDYSYRGYEQYF

D gene: -
J gene: TRBJ1-5
clone size: -
V gene: TRBV11-2
CDR3 DNA: TGTGCCAGCAGCTTAGGGCCAGACTATAGCAATCAGCCCCAGCATTTT
CDR3 protein: CASSLGPDYSNQPQHF

D gene: TRBD1
J gene: TRBJ2-7
clone size: few
V gene: TRBV28
CDR3 DNA: TGTGCCAGCAGCGCAACCGGGACAGGGGGCGAGCAGTACTTC
CDR3 protein: CASSATGTGGEQYF

D gene: -
J gene: TRBJ2-5
clone size: many
V gene: TRBV9
CDR3 DNA: TGTGCCAGCAGCGTGGGTAGCGGACTCCAAGAGACCCAGTACTTC
CDR3 protein: CASSVGSGLQETQYF

D gene: TRBD2
J gene: TRBJ2-1
clone size: -
V gene: TRBV20-1
CDR3 DNA: TGCAGTGCTAGGGGACTAGCGGGAGGTGGGAATGAGCAGTTCTTC
CDR3 protein: CSARGLAGGGNEQFF

D gene: -
J gene: TRBJ2-3
clone size: many
V gene: TRBV7-7
CDR3 DNA: TGTGCTAGCAGGCGACCCCCGGGGCTCAAGCCTCGCACAGATACGCAGTATTTT
CDR3 protein: CASRRPPGLKPRTDTQYF

D gene: TRBD1
J gene: TRBJ1-2
clone size: -
V gene: TRBV12-3/TRBV12-4
CDR3 DNA: TGTGCCAGCAGTTCCCGGGACAGGGGGCCTTCGGTCTATGGCTACACCTTC
CDR3 protein: CASSSRDRGPSVYGYTF

D gene: -
J gene: TRBJ1-2
clone size: few
V gene: TRBV7-2
CDR3 DNA: TGTGCCAGCAGCCAAGGTTGGGGCTACACCTTC
CDR3 protein: CASSQGWGYTF

D gene: -
J gene: TRBJ1-1
clone size: -
V gene: TRBV6-2/TRBV6-3
CDR3 DNA: TGTGCCAGCAGCCCCCTGGCGGCCACTGAAGCTTTCTTT
CDR3 protein: CASSPLAATEAFF

D gene: -
J gene: TRBJ1-6
clone size: -
V gene: TRBV13
CDR3 DNA: TGTGCCAGCAGCTGGCACCGCGCGCCCAAAGGGGGGTCACCCCTCCACTTT
CDR3 protein: CASSWHRAPKGGSPLHF

D gene: TRBD1
J gene: TRBJ1-4
clone size: -
V gene: TRBV7-9
CDR3 DNA: TGTGCCAGCAGCGCGGGACAGGGCTCGGAAAAACTGTTTTTT
CDR3 protein: CASSAGQGSEKLFF

D gene: -
J gene: TRBJ1-4
clone size: -
V gene: TRBV12-3/TRBV12-4
CDR3 DNA: TGTGCCAGCAGTTTATCAGCACAGCAAAATGAAAAACGGTTTTTT
CDR3 protein: CASSLSAQQNEKRFF

D gene: -
J gene: TRBJ2-4
clone size: many
V gene: TRBV4-1
CDR3 DNA: TGCGCCAGCAGCCAGGGACTCCATGGGGACATTCAGTACTTC
CDR3 protein: CASSQGLHGDIQYF

D gene: -
J gene: TRBJ1-4
clone size: many
V gene: TRBV12-3/TRBV12-4
CDR3 DNA: TGTGCCAGCAGTCGTGACAGTACAAAACTGTTTTTT
CDR3 protein: CASSRDSTKLFF

D gene: TRBD1
J gene: TRBJ1-3
clone size: -
V gene: TRBV7-2
CDR3 DNA: TGTGCCAGCAGCTTCAACTCAGGACAGGGGCCTGGAAACACCATATATTTT
CDR3 protein: CASSFNSGQGPGNTIYF

D gene: -
J gene: TRBJ1-6
clone size: many
V gene: TRBV7-9
CDR3 DNA: TGTGCCAGCAGCATTCAACAGGGTACACCCCTCCACTTT
CDR3 protein: CASSIQQGTPLHF

D gene: TRBD2
J gene: TRBJ2-3
clone size: few
V gene: TRBV5-6
CDR3 DNA: TGTGCCAGCCGTGCGGTAAGGTTAGCGGGGAGCTCCACAGATACGCAGTATTTT
CDR3 protein: CASRAVRLAGSSTDTQYF

D gene: -
J gene: TRBJ1-1
clone size: many
V gene: TRBV7-2
CDR3 DNA: TGTGCCAGCAGCTTAGGGGCTGTGAACACTGAAGCTTTCTTT
CDR3 protein: CASSLGAVNTEAFF

D gene: -
J gene: TRBJ1-2
clone size: many
V gene: TRBV12-3/TRBV12-4
CDR3 DNA: TGTGCCAGCACCCGCCGGGAGGGAGGCTACACCTTC
CDR3 protein: CASTRREGGYTF

D gene: -
J gene: TRBJ2-5
clone size: many
V gene: TRBV6-2/TRBV6-3
CDR3 DNA: TGTGCCAGCAGTTATGGGCGGACGTCTCATGGGACCCAGTACTTC
CDR3 protein: CASSYGRTSHGTQYF

D gene: -
J gene: TRBJ2-5
clone size: many
V gene: TRBV27
CDR3 DNA: TGTGCCAGCAGTACCCAAGGGGGGCGTTCAGAGACCCAGTACTTC
CDR3 protein: CASSTQGGRSETQYF

D gene: -
J gene: TRBJ2-6
clone size: -
V gene: TRBV10-1
CDR3 DNA: TGCGCCAGCAGTGGGCCCCTTCCCCCAGGGAAGGGACCTGGCAACGTCCTGACTTTC
CDR3 protein: CASSGPLPPGKGPGNVLTF

D gene: -
J gene: TRBJ2-1
clone size: many
V gene: TRBV7-2
CDR3 DNA: TGTGCCAGCAGCTTAGCCAGGGATTTCTACAATGAGCAGTTCTTC
CDR3 protein: CASSLARDFYNEQFF

D gene: -
J gene: TRBJ2-7
clone size: -
V gene: TRBV12-3/TRBV12-4
CDR3 DNA: TGTGCCAGCAGTTTAAAGGGGCGACCGCCCTACGGGCAGTACTTC
CDR3 protein: CASSLKGRPPYGQYF

D gene: TRBD1
J gene: TRBJ2-7
clone size: large
V gene: TRBV12-3/TRBV12-4
CDR3 DNA: TGTGCCAGCAGTTTGGACAGGGGAGACTACGAGCAGTACTTC
CDR3 protein: CASSLDRGDYEQYF

D gene: -
J gene: TRBJ1-5
clone size: -
V gene: TRBV12-3/TRBV12-4
CDR3 DNA: TGTGCCAGCAGTTTCGCAGGGCAGGATCAGCCCCAGCATTTT
CDR3 protein: CASSFAGQDQPQHF

D gene: -
J gene: TRBJ1-1
clone size: -
V gene: TRBV6-5
CDR3 DNA: TGTGCCAGCGCCTGGACAGCCCAGAACACTGAAGCTTTCTTT
CDR3 protein: CASAWTAQNTEAFF

D gene: TRBD2
J gene: TRBJ2-2
clone size: few
V gene: TRBV7-2
CDR3 DNA: TGTGCCAGCAGCACTCGGACTAGCGGGGGGGTCGCCGGGGAGCTGTTTTTT
CDR3 protein: CASSTRTSGGVAGELFF

D gene: -
J gene: TRBJ2-5
clone size: once
V gene: TRBV19
CDR3 DNA: TGTGCCAGTAACAAACAGGGAGGAGAGACCCAGTACTTC
CDR3 protein: CASNKQGGETQYF

D gene: TRBD1
J gene: TRBJ1-1
clone size: -
V gene: TRBV20-1
CDR3 DNA: TGCAGTGCTGCAAAAACAGGGGTGGACACTGAAGCTTTCTTT
CDR3 protein: CSAAKTGVDTEAFF

D gene: -
J gene: TRBJ2-3
clone size: many
V gene: TRBV7-2
CDR3 DNA: TGTGCCAGCAGCACCCGAGGGGGAGCGCAGTATTTT
CDR3 protein: CASSTRGGAQYF

D gene: -
J gene: TRBJ1-6
clone size: -
V gene: TRBV4-2
CDR3 DNA: TGTGCCAGCAGCCAAGAAGTTGAAAATTCACCCCTCCACTTT
CDR3 protein: CASSQEVENSPLHF

D gene: -
J gene: TRBJ2-5
clone size: many
V gene: TRBV20-1
CDR3 DNA: TGCAGTGTTCAGGCCGGCCAAGAGACCCAGTACTTC
CDR3 protein: CSVQAGQETQYF

D gene: -
J gene: TRBJ2-7
clone size: many
V gene: TRBV6-5
CDR3 DNA: TGTGCCAGCAGTTACTCGAAAGGCAGGGCGAACTACGAGCAGTACTTC
CDR3 protein: CASSYSKGRANYEQYF

D gene: -
J gene: TRBJ2-6
clone size: few
V gene: TRBV18
CDR3 DNA: TGTGCCAGCTCAAACCGACCGGGACAAACTTCTGGGGCCAACGTCCTGACTTTC
CDR3 protein: CASSNRPGQTSGANVLTF

D gene: -
J gene: TRBJ1-2
clone size: many
V gene: TRBV11-2
CDR3 DNA: TGTGCCAGCAGCTCTATTAAAGCAGGGAAAACTAACTATGGCTACACCTTC
CDR3 protein: CASSSIKAGKTNYGYTF

D gene: -
J gene: TRBJ1-2
clone size: many
V gene: TRBV20-1
CDR3 DNA: TGCAGTGCTAGAGATGTGGGAGGGCATGGCTACACCTTC
CDR3 protein: CSARDVGGHGYTF

D gene: -
J gene: TRBJ1-5
clone size: many
V gene: TRBV30
CDR3 DNA: TGTGCCTGGAGTGTAGAAAGCAATCAGCCCCAGCATTTT
CDR3 protein: CAWSVESNQPQHF

D gene: -
J gene: TRBJ2-6
clone size: many
V gene: TRBV21-1
CDR3 DNA: TGTGCCAGCAGCAGGCCCGGGACCGGGGCCAACGTCCTGACTTTC
CDR3 protein: CASSRPGTGANVLTF

D gene: TRBD1
J gene: TRBJ2-7
clone size: many
V gene: TRBV6-2/TRBV6-3
CDR3 DNA: TGTGCCGGAGGACAGGGGTTGTACGAGCAGTACTTC
CDR3 protein: CAGGQGLYEQYF

D gene: TRBD2
J gene: TRBJ2-1
clone size: -
V gene: TRBV4-2
CDR3 DNA: TGTGCCAGCAGCCAGCGGGGGGGTAGCTACAATGGGCAGTTCTTC
CDR3 protein: CASSQRGGSYNGQFF